This TCR beta chain is from a study of blood T cell repertoires in COVID-19. The authors' processing: Quantification of nucleated cells was approximated via reference gene primer amplification. Libraries were prepared by immunoSEQ multiplex PCR; TCRdb keeps only in-frame clonotypes and omits some of them. That table furnishes V, J and clone size, whereas the DNA furnished D and trimming. The sample records approximately 200,000 clones, 65% to 90% being singletons. There are 16 residues in the CDR3. Germline V gives CDR1 SGHAT, CDR2 FQNNGV. V lost 4 bases, J lost 7 bases, and 13 bases stayed unmatched.

The specimen was PBMCs or T cells enriched from blood (not recorded which). The source is a man aged 40-50 years who had recovered from COVID-19. This sequence joins TRBV11-2 and TRBJ2-1, with 7 nucleotides matching TRBD2. For the CDR3, the DNA is TGTGCCAGCAGCTCCCCTACCGGCGGGAGTACGAATGAGCAGTTCTTC. It specifies CASSSPTGGSTNEQFF.